A selection of T cell receptor beta chains follows, all from one sample in a study of CD8+CD57+ T cells in acquired aplastic anemia. Via MiXCR, TCRdb re-called the reads, giving one row per CDR3 protein. The data contain around 200,000 distinct CDR3 sequences, nearly 65% of them singletons. The sample was sorted CD4+, CD8+, or CD8+CD57+ T cells (not recorded which) from PBMCs. The source of these receptors is a human donor with aplastic anemia. The CDR3 runs from the conserved cysteine through the conserved F or W. D genes are given only for firm matches. Size is omitted from some rows. Given values are once, few, many or a class for expanded clones.

>many|TRBJ2-7|-|TRBV5-1
TGCGCCAGCAGCTTTTGGACCGGGGGCCTAGGATCCTACGAGCAGTACTTC
CASSFWTGGLGSYEQYF
>-|TRBJ1-6|TRBD1|TRBV7-8
TGTGCCAGCAGCTTAGCGGGGACAGGCTATAATTCACCCCTCCACTTT
CASSLAGTGYNSPLHF
>-|TRBJ2-7|TRBD1|TRBV7-9
TGTGCTAGCAGCTTAGCGGGGACAGGGGACCCCTACGAGCAGTACTTC
CASSLAGTGDPYEQYF
>-|TRBJ1-3|-|TRBV7-2
TGTGCCAGCAGCCTAGGGAGGAGCTCTGGAAACACCATATATTTT
CASSLGRSSGNTIYF
>-|TRBJ1-6|-|TRBV9
TGTGCCAGCAGCGTAGTTATGGGATGGGAATCACCCCTCCACTTT
CASSVVMGWESPLHF
>-|TRBJ2-3|TRBD2|TRBV3-1
TGTGCCAGCAGCCAAGAGGCTAGCGGGGGGGCCCCTGATACGCAGTATTTT
CASSQEASGGAPDTQYF
>-|TRBJ2-2|-|TRBV15
TGTGCCACAGAGGGGGCGGGGACAACCGGCGGGGAGCTGTTTTTT
CATEGAGTTGGELFF
>-|TRBJ2-1|-|TRBV7-7
TGTACCAGCAGCTCACCGTCGGAGTATGAGCAGTTCTTC
CTSSSPSEYEQFF
>-|TRBJ1-6|TRBD1|TRBV5-1
TGCGCCAGCAGCTTGGCTGACAGGGGACTTTCACCCCTCCACTTT
CASSLADRGLSPLHF
>-|TRBJ1-5|-|TRBV19
TGTGCCAGTAGGCTGTTAGGACGGGGTAAGTGGAATCAGCCCCAGCATTTT
CASRLLGRGKWNQPQHF
>-|TRBJ2-3|TRBD2|TRBV12-3/TRBV12-4
TGTGCCAGCAGTTTGCTAGCGGGATACTCAGATACGCAGTATTTT
CASSLLAGYSDTQYF
>-|TRBJ1-6|-|TRBV19
TGTGCCAGTATCGGGGCCGGCTATAATTCACCCCTCCACTTT
CASIGAGYNSPLHF
>-|TRBJ2-3|TRBD2|TRBV10-3
TGTGCCATCAGAACTAGCGGGGGGGATACGCAGTATTTT
CAIRTSGGDTQYF
>-|TRBJ2-2|-|TRBV7-9
TGTGCCAGCAGCCTTCCTGGGGGGCGGGCGGGGGAGCTGTTTTTT
CASSLPGGRAGELFF
>-|TRBJ2-7|-|TRBV7-8
TGTGCCAGCAGACATAACTACGAGCAGTACTTC
CASRHNYEQYF
>-|TRBJ2-7|-|TRBV20-1
TGCAGTGGTATATGGGAAGGCTCCTACGAGCAGTACTTC
CSGIWEGSYEQYF
>many|TRBJ2-1|TRBD2|TRBV5-8
TGTGCCAGCAGCTTGGAAGGACTAGTAAATGAGCAGTTCTTC
CASSLEGLVNEQFF
>-|TRBJ1-2|TRBD1|TRBV7-9
TGTGCCAGCAGCTTCCCCCGGGACAGGGCCACTTCTCATGGCTACACCTTC
CASSFPRDRATSHGYTF
>-|TRBJ1-2|-|TRBV20-1
TGCAGTGCGCTGGGACGCAATGGCTACACCTTC
CSALGRNGYTF
>few|TRBJ2-7|-|TRBV10-2
TGCGCCAGCAGTGAGCCCGACCACCCCGGGATCTACGAGCAGTACTTC
CASSEPDHPGIYEQYF
>-|TRBJ1-2|-|TRBV7-3
TGTGCCAGCAGCTTACTGGGCCTCTGGGACTATGGCTACACCTTC
CASSLLGLWDYGYTF
>-|TRBJ1-4|-|TRBV5-1
TGCGCCAGCAGCTTGGGAGACCTTAGGGAAAAACTGTTTTTT
CASSLGDLREKLFF
>-|TRBJ2-7|TRBD1|TRBV2
TGTGCCAGCAGCGCCGGGACAGACTTTACCTTACTGGAGGAGCAGTACTTC
CASSAGTDFTLLEEQYF
>-|TRBJ2-7|TRBD2|TRBV5-6
TGTGCCAGCAGCTTGGTGGCTAGCGGGGGGCACGAGCAGTACTTC
CASSLVASGGHEQYF
>few|TRBJ2-7|TRBD1|TRBV7-9
TGTGCCAGCAGCCCGGACGCGGGACAGGGGTACGAGCAGTACTTC
CASSPDAGQGYEQYF
>-|TRBJ2-5|-|TRBV15
TGTGCCACCAGCAGAGAAGTGGGAGAGACCCAGTACTTC
CATSREVGETQYF
>many|TRBJ2-6|-|TRBV4-1
TGCGCCAGCAGTCGGGGTTTCTCCGGGGCCAACGTCCTGACTTTC
CASSRGFSGANVLTF
>many|TRBJ2-7|TRBD1|TRBV2
TGTGCCAGCAGCGACAGGGGGGACTCCTACGAGCAGTACTTC
CASSDRGDSYEQYF
>-|TRBJ1-4|TRBD1|TRBV7-9
TGTGCCAGCAGCTTAGAGGACAGGGAAAGAAAACTGTTTTTT
CASSLEDRERKLFF
>-|TRBJ2-7|-|TRBV5-6
TGTGCCAGCAGCTTTAGACGCCGGAACTACGAGCAGTACTTC
CASSFRRRNYEQYF
>-|TRBJ2-7|-|TRBV13
TGTGCCAGCAGCTTAGGCCCTCGGGGGCTCTGCAACGAGCAGTACTTC
CASSLGPRGLCNEQYF
>-|TRBJ1-4|-|TRBV7-9
TGTGCCAGCAGCTTAGTCGGGGGGAATCGAGAAAAACTGTTTTTT
CASSLVGGNREKLFF
>-|TRBJ2-5|TRBD1|TRBV9
TGTGCCAGCAGCGTAGAGTCAGGGGGAGAGACCCAGTACTTC
CASSVESGGETQYF
>-|TRBJ1-1|-|TRBV2
TGTGCTAGCAGGGAGGGGATTTACACTGAAGCTTTCTTT
CASREGIYTEAFF
>-|TRBJ2-3|-|TRBV7-9
TGTGCCAGCAACCCCCCGGGGGTGGATATGTGTTTT
CASNPPGVDMCF
>-|TRBJ2-3|TRBD1|TRBV29-1
TGCAGCCTGCGAGTGTTCCGACAGGGATTCGCATCAGATACGCAGTATTTT
CSLRVFRQGFASDTQYF
>-|TRBJ2-1|-|TRBV19
TGTGCCAGTACCTCACCCCACTACAATGAGCAGTTCTTC
CASTSPHYNEQFF